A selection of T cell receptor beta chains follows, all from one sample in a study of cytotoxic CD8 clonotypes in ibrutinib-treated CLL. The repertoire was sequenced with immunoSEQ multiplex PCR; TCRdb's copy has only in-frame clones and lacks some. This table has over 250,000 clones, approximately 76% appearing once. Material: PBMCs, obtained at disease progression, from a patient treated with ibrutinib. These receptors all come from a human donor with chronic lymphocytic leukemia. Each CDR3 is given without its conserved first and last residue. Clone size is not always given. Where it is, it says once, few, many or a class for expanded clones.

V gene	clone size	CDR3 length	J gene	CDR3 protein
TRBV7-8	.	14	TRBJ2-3	ASSLRLGSRLDTQY
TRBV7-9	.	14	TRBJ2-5	ASIHWGTGPRETQY
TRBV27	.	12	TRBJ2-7	ASRTGGAGYEQY
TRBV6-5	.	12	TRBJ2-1	ASSYAGPYNEQF
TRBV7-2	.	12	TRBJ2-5	ASSPSRVQETQY
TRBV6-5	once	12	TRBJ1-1	ASKKDRANTEAF
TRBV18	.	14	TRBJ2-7	ASSPAQGEPFYEQY
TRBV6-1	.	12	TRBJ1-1	ASESGTVNTEAF
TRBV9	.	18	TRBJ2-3	ASSARTGTRAGGPTDTQY
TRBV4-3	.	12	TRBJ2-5	ASSQTSGGETQY
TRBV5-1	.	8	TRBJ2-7	AIDGYEQY
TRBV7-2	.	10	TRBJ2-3	ASSWDYLPQY
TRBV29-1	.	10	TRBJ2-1	SVVGGGDEQF
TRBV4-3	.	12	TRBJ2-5	ASSQAPYQETQY
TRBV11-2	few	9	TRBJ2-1	ATSWGSEQF
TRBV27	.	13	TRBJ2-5	ASSFWWGYQETQY
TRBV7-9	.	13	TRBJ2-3	ASSEQGIFTDTQY
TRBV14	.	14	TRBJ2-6	ASSRRGASGANVLT
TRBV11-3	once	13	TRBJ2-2	ASSLGGVGTGELF
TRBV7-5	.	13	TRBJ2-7	ARSLGQGDSYEQY
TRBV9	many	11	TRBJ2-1	ASSVTSYNEQF
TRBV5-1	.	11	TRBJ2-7	ASSLGGANEQY
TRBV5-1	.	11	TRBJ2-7	ASSQSGSYEQY
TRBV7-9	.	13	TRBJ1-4	ASSLGGGRTEKLF
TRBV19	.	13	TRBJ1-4	ASSLSTATNEKLF
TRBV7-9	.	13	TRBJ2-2	ASSLLAANTGELF
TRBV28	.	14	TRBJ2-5	ASSPGGTGHEETQY
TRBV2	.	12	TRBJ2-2	ASSAQVNTGELF
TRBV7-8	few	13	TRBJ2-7	ASSLGGRVSYEQY
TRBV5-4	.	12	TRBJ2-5	ASSLGDREETQY
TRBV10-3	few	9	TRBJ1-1	AISEAGRAF
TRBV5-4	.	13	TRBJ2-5	ASSLTGLTLETQY
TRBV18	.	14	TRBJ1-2	ASSPASGVRNYGYT
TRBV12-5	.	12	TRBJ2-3	ASVERGGGDTQY
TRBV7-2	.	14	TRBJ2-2	ASSPERHSNTGELF
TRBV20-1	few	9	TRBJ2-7	SAMSPYEQY
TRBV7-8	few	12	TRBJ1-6	ASSLAPDNSPLH
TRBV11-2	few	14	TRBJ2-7	ASSLSLAAVPLEQY
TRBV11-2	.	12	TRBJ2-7	ASRAWRENYEQY
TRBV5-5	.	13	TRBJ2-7	ASSSSGTGSGEQY
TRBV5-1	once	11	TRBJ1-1	ASSFSGSTEAF
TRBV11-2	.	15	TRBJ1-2	ASSLVLGRAGSYGYT